Included here is one TCR beta chain sequence, with context. The same CDR3 can be traced to other DNA sequences in this sample. The CDR3 covers 15 residues. Between the trimmed V and J ends, which lost 4 bases and 4 bases, there was a span of 17 bases. Germline V CDR1 and CDR2: SGDLS, YYNGEE. The sample is drawn from a study of cytomegalovirus exposure and HLA in healthy donors. The primer mix had 60 Vbeta and 13 Jbeta primers. Sequencing was performed with immunoSEQ multiplex PCR; in TCRdb, only in-frame clones are kept and a portion is missing. The sample carries roughly 150,000 clones, around 80% recorded once.

The chain is built from TRBV9 and TRBJ1-1; perhaps TRBD1 as D (5 bases). The specimen was PBMCs. This receptor was identified in a woman aged 40 to 50 in good health and CMV-seronegative. The CDR3 loop is CASSPSGGGGTEAFF. CDR3 bases: TGTGCCAGCAGCCCCTCGGGGGGAGGCGGCACTGAAGCTTTCTTT.